This TCR beta chain was observed in a study of blood T cell repertoires in COVID-19. The CDR3 contains 17 residues. TCRdb keeps only in-frame clones here, not all; method: immunoSEQ multiplex PCR. The sample shows a few hundred thousand clones, roughly 89% of them seen only once. The specimen was PBMCs or T cells enriched from blood (not recorded which). The rearrangement links TRBV21-1 to TRBJ2-7; the DNA was not compared with TRBD1, the D call given in the table. TRBV21-1 has pseudogene status. The clonotype comes from a woman in her 30s who had recovered from COVID-19. For the CDR3, the DNA is TGTGCCAGCAAGAACGGGACAGGGCTGCAAATTACCTACGAGCAGTACTTC. Protein sequence: CASKNGTGLQITYEQYF.